These 10 T cell receptor beta chains were all obtained from the same sample, sequenced in a study of OX40 agonist ivuxolimab in advanced cancers. Clones were read by immunoSEQ multiplex PCR, and TCRdb kept only the in-frame ones, dropping some. The table includes some 95,000 clones, around 85% detected once. Sequencing was performed on CD4+ or CD8+ T cells sorted from blood, taken in a trial of the OX40 agonist ivuxolimab. These receptors originate from an adult with an advanced solid tumor such as melanoma, head and neck, liver or kidney cancer.

The V gene is TRBV5-4, the J gene TRBJ2-3; 8 bases match TRBD2. V lost 2 bases and J lost 6; bases outside the gene matches: 5. The germline V gene has CDR1 SGHNT and CDR2 YYREEE (reference sequence). The CDR3 has 14 residues. CDR3 loop: CASSFPGGDDTQYF. CDR3 DNA: TGTGCCAGCAGCTTCCCCGGGGGGGACGATACGCAGTATTTT.

This sequence joins TRBV7-9 and TRBJ1-1; TRBD1 aligns across 8 bases. Unmatched junction bases numbered 11, after V lost 8 bases and J lost 6 bases. Germline lookup yields CDR1 SEHNR and CDR2 FQNEAQ (reference sequence). The CDR3 totals 14 residues. The chain's CDR3 is CASGIQGGIAEAFF. The CDR3 DNA is TGTGCCAGCGGTATACAGGGGGGGATCGCTGAAGCTTTCTTT. The variable domain in full, completed from reference TRBV7-9 and TRBJ1-1, reads DTGVSQNPRHKITKRGQNVTFRCDPISEHNRLYWYRQTLGQGPEFLTYFQNEAQLEKSRLLSDRFSAERPKGSFSTLEIQRTEQGDSAMYLCASGIQGGIAEAFFGQGTRLTVV.

The chain joins TRBV27 to TRBJ2-6; D is ambiguous. The germline CDR1 and CDR2 sequences are MNHEY and SMNVEV (reference sequence). V was shortened by 6 bases and J by 2 bases, with 11 bases between the two germline ends. The length of the CDR3 is 15 residues. The DNA for the CDR3 is TGTGCCAGCAGATTTTCTAGTACTGGGGCCAACGTCCTGACTTTC. As protein: CASRFSSTGANVLTF.

This CDR3 is CASSPRGQGGTYYGYTF. In DNA form, the CDR3 reads TGCGCCAGCAGCCCCCGGGGACAGGGAGGGACCTATTATGGCTACACCTTC. The chain has TRBV5-1 and TRBJ1-2; 9 nucleotides agree with TRBD1. Germline CDR1 reads SGHRS; CDR2 reads YFSETQ. This CDR3 is built from 17 residues. V shed 4 bases, J shed 5 bases, and the junction held 15 bases outside the gene matches.

V is TRBV2 and J is TRBJ2-2; D gene unclear. From germline, CDR1 is SNHLY and CDR2 FYNNEI. The length of the CDR3 is 14 residues. The germline V and J ends were trimmed by 7 bases and 6 bases, with 15 bases remaining between them. The CDR3 DNA reads TGTGCCAGCATCCCCTCCCAAGGTTCCGGGGAGCTGTTTTTT. It specifies CASIPSQGSGELFF.

The chain employs TRBV15 and TRBJ1-1, with D perhaps matching TRBD1 (5 bases). V was cut by 5 bases and J by 2 bases, with 15 bases left in between. Germline CDR1 LNHNV, CDR2 YYDKDF (reference sequence). This CDR3 has 15 residues. As DNA, the CDR3 is TGTGCCACCAGCGGAACCAGGGACTTCAACACTGAAGCTTTCTTT. It codes for CATSGTRDFNTEAFF.

The V gene is TRBV5-1, the J gene TRBJ1-1; D ambiguous. There are 14 residues in the CDR3. Germline loops: CDR1 SGHRS, CDR2 YFSETQ. V dropped 2 bases and J dropped 4 bases, with 12 bases sitting between them. The CDR3 coding sequence is TGCGCCAGCAGCTTTGAAAGGGTAAGCACTGAAGCTTTCTTT. It is translated as CASSFERVSTEAFF.

The chain carries TRBV20-1 and TRBJ2-3; D might be TRBD2 (5 bases). V was trimmed by 6 bases and J by 5 bases, leaving 9 bases between them. The CDR3 covers 11 residues. CDR1 is DFQATT and CDR2 is SNEGSKA in the germline V gene (reference sequence). CDR3 in DNA: TGCAGTGCGAGGGTCCTAGATACGCAGTATTTT. This encodes CSARVLDTQYF.

The V gene is TRBV7-2, the J gene TRBJ2-7; 7 bases align to TRBD1. CDR1 and CDR2 from the germline V gene are SGHTA and FQGNSA. V was pared by 4 bases and J by 3 bases, with 9 bases of the junction left unmatched. This CDR3 region has 15 residues. CDR3 in amino acids: CASSSLQGKSYEQYF. The CDR3 DNA reads as TGTGCCAGCAGCTCGCTACAGGGGAAAAGCTACGAGCAGTACTTC.

V usage is TRBV2 and J usage is TRBJ2-2; no clear D. V was cut by 5 bases and J by 1 base, with 11 bases left in between. The CDR3 has 15 amino acids. Germline V gives CDR1 SNHLY, CDR2 FYNNEI. CDR3 protein: CASSFRSGNTGELFF. The DNA of the CDR3 is TGTGCCAGCAGTTTCCGCTCAGGGAACACCGGGGAGCTGTTTTTT. Combining the CDR3 with reference TRBV2 and TRBJ2-2 gives the whole variable domain EPEVTQTPSHQVTQMGQEVILRCVPISNHLYFYWYRQILGQKVEFLVSFYNNEISEKSEIFDDQFSVERPDGSNFTLKIRSTKLEDSAMYFCASSFRSGNTGELFFGEGSRLTVL.